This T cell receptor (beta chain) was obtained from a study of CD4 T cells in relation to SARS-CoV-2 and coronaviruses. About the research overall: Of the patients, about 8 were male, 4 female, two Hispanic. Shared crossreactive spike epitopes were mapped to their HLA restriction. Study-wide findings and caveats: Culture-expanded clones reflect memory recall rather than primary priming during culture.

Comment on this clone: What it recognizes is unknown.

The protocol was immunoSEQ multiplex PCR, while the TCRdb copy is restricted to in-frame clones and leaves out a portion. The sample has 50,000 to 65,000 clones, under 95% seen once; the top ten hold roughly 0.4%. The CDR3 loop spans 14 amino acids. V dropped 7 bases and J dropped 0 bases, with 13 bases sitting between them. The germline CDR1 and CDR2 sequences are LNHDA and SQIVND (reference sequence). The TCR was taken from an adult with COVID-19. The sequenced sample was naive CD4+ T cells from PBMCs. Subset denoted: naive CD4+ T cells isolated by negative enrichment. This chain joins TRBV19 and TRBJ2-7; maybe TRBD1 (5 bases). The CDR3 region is CASTMDINSYEQYF. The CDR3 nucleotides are TGTGCCAGTACTATGGACATAAACTCCTACGAGCAGTACTTC.